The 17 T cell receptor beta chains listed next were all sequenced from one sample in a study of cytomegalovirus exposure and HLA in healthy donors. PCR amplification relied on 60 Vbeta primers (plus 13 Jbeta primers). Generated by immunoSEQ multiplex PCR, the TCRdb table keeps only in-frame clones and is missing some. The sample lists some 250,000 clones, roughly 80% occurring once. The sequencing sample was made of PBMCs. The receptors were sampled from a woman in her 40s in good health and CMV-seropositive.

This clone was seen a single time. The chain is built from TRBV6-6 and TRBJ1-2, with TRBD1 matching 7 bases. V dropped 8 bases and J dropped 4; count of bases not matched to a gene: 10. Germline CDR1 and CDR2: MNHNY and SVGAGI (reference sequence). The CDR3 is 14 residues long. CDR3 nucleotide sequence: TGTGCCAGCCGGGACAGCGTGGGGCTCTATGGCTACACCTTC. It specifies CASRDSVGLYGYTF.

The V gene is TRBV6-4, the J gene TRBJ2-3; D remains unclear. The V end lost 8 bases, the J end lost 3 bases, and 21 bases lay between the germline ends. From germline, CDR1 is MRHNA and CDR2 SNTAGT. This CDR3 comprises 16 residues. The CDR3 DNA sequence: TGTGCCAGCCAAGCGACCTCTTCCGGGTCAACAGATACGCAGTATTTT. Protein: CASQATSSGSTDTQYF.

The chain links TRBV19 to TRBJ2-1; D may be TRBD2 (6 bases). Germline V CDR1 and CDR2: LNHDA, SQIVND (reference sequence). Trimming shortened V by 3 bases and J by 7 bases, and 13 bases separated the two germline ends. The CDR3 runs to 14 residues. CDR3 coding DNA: TGTGCCAGTAGTATTTTACGTCGGGGGAATGAGCAGTTCTTC. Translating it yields CASSILRRGNEQFF.

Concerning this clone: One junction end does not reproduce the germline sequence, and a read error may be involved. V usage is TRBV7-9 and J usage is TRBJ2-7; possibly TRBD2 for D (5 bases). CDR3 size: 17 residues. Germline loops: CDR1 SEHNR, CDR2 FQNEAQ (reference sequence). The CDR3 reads CSSSPIPVRENSYEQYF. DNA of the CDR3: TGTTCCAGCAGCCCCATCCCGGTGAGGGAGAATTCCTACGAGCAGTACTTC.

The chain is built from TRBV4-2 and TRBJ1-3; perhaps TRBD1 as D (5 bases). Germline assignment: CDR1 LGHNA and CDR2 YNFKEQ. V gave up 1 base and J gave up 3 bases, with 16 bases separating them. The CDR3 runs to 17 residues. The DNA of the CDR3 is TGTGCCAGCAGCCAAGCTATAGGGGAAAAGGGTGGAAACACCATATATTTT. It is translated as CASSQAIGEKGGNTIYF.

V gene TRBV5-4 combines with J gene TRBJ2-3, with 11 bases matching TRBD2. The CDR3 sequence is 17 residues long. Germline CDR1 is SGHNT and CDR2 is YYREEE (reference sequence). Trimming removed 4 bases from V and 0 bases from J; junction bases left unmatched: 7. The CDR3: CASSPGTSGGSTDTQYF. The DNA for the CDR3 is TGTGCCAGCAGCCCCGGGACTAGCGGAGGTAGCACAGATACGCAGTATTTT. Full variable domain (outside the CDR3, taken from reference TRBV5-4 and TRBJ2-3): ETGVTQSPTHLIKTRGQQVTLRCSSQSGHNTVSWYQQALGQGPQFIFQYYREEENGRGNFPPRFSGLQFPNYSSELNVNALELDDSALYLCASSPGTSGGSTDTQYFGPGTRLTVL.

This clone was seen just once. The CDR3 DNA reads TGCGCCAGCAGCCAGACTAGCGGGGGGGCCCGGACTGCCTACAATGAGCAGTTCTTC. This encodes CASSQTSGGARTAYNEQFF. J is TRBJ2-1 and V is TRBV4-1, with 14 bases lining up with TRBD2. J was trimmed by 2 bases and V by 3 bases; bases with no gene match: 9. There are 19 residues in the CDR3. Germline V lookup: CDR1 MGHRA, CDR2 YSYEKL.

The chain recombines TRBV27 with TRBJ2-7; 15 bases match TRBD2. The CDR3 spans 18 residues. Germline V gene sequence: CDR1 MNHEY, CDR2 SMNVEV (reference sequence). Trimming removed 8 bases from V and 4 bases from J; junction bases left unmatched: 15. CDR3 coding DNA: TGTGCCAGCGGTCTCCTTGGACTAGCGGGAGGGTCCCAATACGAGCAGTACTTC. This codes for CASGLLGLAGGSQYEQYF.

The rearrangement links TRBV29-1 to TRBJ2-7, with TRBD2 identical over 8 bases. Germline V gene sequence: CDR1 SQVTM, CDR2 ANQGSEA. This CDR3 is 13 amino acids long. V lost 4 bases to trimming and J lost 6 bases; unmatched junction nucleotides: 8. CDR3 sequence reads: CSVATGTRREQYF. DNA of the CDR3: TGCAGCGTTGCGACCGGGACTAGGCGCGAGCAGTACTTC.

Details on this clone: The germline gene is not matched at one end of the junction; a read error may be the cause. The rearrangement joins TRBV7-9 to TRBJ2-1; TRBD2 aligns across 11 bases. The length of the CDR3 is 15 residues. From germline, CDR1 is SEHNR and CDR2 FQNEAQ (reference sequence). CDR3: CSSSSTSGSYNEQFF. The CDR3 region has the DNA TGTTCCAGCAGCTCTACTAGCGGGAGTTACAATGAGCAGTTCTTC.

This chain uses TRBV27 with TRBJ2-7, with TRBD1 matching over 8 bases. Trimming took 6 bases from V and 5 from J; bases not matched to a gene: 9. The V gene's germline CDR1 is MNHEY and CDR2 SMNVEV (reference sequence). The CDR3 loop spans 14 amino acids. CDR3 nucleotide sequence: TGTGCCAGCAGCCCGGACAGGGTAGGTAACGAGCAGTACTTC. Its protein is CASSPDRVGNEQYF.

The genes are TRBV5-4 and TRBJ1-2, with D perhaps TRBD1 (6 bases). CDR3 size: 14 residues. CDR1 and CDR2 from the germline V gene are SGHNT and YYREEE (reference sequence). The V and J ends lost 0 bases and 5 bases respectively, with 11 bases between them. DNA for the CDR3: TGTGCCAGCAGCTTGGCCGGGACAAGATATGGCTACACCTTC. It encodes CASSLAGTRYGYTF.

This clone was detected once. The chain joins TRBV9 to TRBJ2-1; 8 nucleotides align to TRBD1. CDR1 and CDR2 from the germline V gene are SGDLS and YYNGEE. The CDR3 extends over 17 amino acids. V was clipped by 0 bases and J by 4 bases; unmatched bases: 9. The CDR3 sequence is CASSVEGGQVGYNEQFF. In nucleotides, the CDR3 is TGTGCCAGCAGCGTAGAGGGGGGACAGGTGGGGTACAATGAGCAGTTCTTC.

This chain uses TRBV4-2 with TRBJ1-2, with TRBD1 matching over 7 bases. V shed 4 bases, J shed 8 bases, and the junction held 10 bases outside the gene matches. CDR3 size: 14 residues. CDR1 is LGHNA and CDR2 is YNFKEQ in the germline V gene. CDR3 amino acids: CASSRRDSREGYTF. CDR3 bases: TGTGCCAGCAGCCGGCGGGACAGCCGGGAAGGCTACACCTTC.

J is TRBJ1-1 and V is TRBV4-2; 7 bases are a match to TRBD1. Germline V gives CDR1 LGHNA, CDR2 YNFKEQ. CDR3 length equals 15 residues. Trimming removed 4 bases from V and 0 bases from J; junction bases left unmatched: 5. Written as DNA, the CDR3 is TGTGCCAGCAGCCCCGGACAGGCTATGAACACTGAAGCTTTCTTT. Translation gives CASSPGQAMNTEAFF.

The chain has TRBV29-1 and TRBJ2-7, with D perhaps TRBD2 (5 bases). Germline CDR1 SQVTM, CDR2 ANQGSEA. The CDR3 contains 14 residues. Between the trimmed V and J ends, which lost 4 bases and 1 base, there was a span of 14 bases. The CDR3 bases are TGCAGCGTTGTCTCGGCAGGAGGTTCCTACGAGCAGTACTTC. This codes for CSVVSAGGSYEQYF.

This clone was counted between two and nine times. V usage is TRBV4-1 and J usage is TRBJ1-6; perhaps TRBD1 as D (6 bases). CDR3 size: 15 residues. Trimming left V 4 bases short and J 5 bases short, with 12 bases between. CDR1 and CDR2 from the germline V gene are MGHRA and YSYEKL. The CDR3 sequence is CASSRLTGDNSPLHF. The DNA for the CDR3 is TGCGCCAGCAGCCGCCTGACAGGAGATAATTCACCCCTCCACTTT.